This T cell receptor (beta chain) was sequenced in a study of post-analysis software for immune sequencing data. Study-wide results and limits: Relative to controls, patients had roughly five TRBV segments at higher frequency, with TRBV5-6, TRBV5-1 and TRBV20-1 among these.

Unique-molecular-identifier-tagged TCR beta cDNA libraries were used. TCRdb analysed the PCR reads with MiXCR anew, one entry per CDR3 protein. The table includes about 430,000 distinct CDR3 sequences, about 40% detected once. Remarks on this clonotype: The target antigen is unknown.

The CDR3 loop spans 16 amino acids. Trimming took 4 bases from V and 6 from J, leaving 19 bases between them. Germline CDR1 is LNHDA and CDR2 is SQIVND (reference sequence). The receptor was derived from a girl aged 2-10 years with multiple sclerosis. This chain connects TRBV19 to TRBJ1-3, with a tentative D call TRBD1 (6 bases). What was sequenced was blood. The CDR3 bases are TGTGCCAGTAGTACCTCAGGGGAAAGCGGAGAAAACACCATATATTTT. This gives the protein CASSTSGESGENTIYF.